Below, 27 T cell receptor beta chains from the same sample are listed, as sequenced in a study of T cell repertoires in ileal Crohn's disease. Using immunoSEQ multiplex PCR, the repertoire was profiled, and TCRdb retains in-frame clones only, with some absent. The table includes 16,000 or so clones, 85% to 90% detected once. Sequencing was performed on ileal tissue. These receptor sequences come from an adult with Crohn's disease.

V is TRBV5-1 and J is TRBJ2-6; 7 bases are a match to TRBD1. Germline assignment: CDR1 SGHRS and CDR2 YFSETQ. V was clipped by 2 bases and J by 4 bases; unmatched bases: 6. The CDR3 extends over 16 amino acids. CDR3 coding DNA: TGCGCCAGCAGCTTCGGGACAGTCTCCGGGGCCAACGTCCTGACTTTC. This translates into CASSFGTVSGANVLTF.

V and J are TRBV7-3 and TRBJ2-7; TRBD2 matches at 13 bases. There are 16 residues in the CDR3. Germline assignment: CDR1 SGHTA and CDR2 FQGTGA. J lost 2 bases, V lost 2 bases, and 3 bases had no gene match. CDR3 protein: CASSLGGTSGAYEQYF. Written as DNA, the CDR3 is TGTGCCAGCAGCTTAGGTGGGACTAGCGGGGCCTACGAGCAGTACTTC.

This sequence joins TRBV6-1 and TRBJ1-1, with 11 nucleotides matching TRBD1. This CDR3 contains 13 residues. V was pared by 6 bases and J by 3 bases, with 0 bases of the junction left unmatched. CDR1 is MNHNS and CDR2 is SASEGT in the germline V gene. CDR3 bases: TGTGCCAGCAGGGGACAGGGGGACACTGAAGCTTTCTTT. Protein: CASRGQGDTEAFF.

This clone came up once. V and J are TRBV18 and TRBJ1-5; 9 bases line up with TRBD1. The CDR3 loop spans 16 amino acids. Trimming cost V 6 bases and J 0 bases; bases outside gene matches: 6. Germline V gives CDR1 KGHSH, CDR2 LQKENI. CDR3 amino acids: CASSPGQGASNQPQHF. In DNA form, the CDR3 reads TGTGCCAGCTCCCCGGGACAGGGAGCTAGCAATCAGCCCCAGCATTTT.

This clone occurred a few times. The chain is built from TRBV10-3 and TRBJ2-7; tentatively, D is TRBD2 (7 bases). V lost 11 bases to trimming and J lost 0 bases, with 11 bases between them. Germline assignment: CDR1 ENHRY and CDR2 SYGVKD. The CDR3 spans 12 residues. DNA for the CDR3: TGTGCCGTAGGGGGGGTCTCCTACGAGCAGTACTTC. Its protein is CAVGGVSYEQYF.

The chain has TRBV6-4 and TRBJ2-7; possibly TRBD2 for D (6 bases). Germline CDR1 MRHNA, CDR2 SNTAGT. The V and J ends lost 7 bases and 7 bases respectively, with 17 bases between them. The CDR3 loop spans 13 amino acids. The CDR3 is CASIGSRTGEQYF. Here the CDR3 DNA reads TGTGCCAGCATCGGGAGCAGAACGGGAGAGCAGTACTTC.

This clone showed up just once. The chain has TRBV19 and TRBJ2-2, with 9 bases aligning to TRBD2. The CDR3 is made up of 16 amino acids. Germline V lookup: CDR1 LNHDA, CDR2 SQIVND (reference sequence). V shed 5 bases, J shed 2 bases, and the junction held 6 bases outside the gene matches. CDR3 protein: CASSFLAGLNTGELFF. In nucleotides, the CDR3 is TGTGCCAGTAGTTTTCTAGCGGGGCTAAACACCGGGGAGCTGTTTTTT.

This chain uses TRBV9 with TRBJ2-1, with 11 bases identical to TRBD2. This CDR3 contains 15 residues. Germline lookup yields CDR1 SGDLS and CDR2 YYNGEE. Trimming removed 4 bases from V and 7 bases from J; junction bases left unmatched: 7. CDR3 in DNA: TGTGCCAGCAGCCCAAGACTAGCGGGAAGGAATGAGCAGTTCTTC. Translated: CASSPRLAGRNEQFF.

V usage is TRBV6-1 and J usage is TRBJ2-1, with TRBD1 identical over 7 bases. This CDR3 contains 15 residues. Trimming at V came to 7 bases and at J to 9 bases, leaving 15 bases not matched to a gene. Germline V CDR1 and CDR2: MNHNS, SASEGT. CDR3 DNA: TGTGCCAGCACCCTAGGGGGCGCAGGATCTGGTGAGCAGTTCTTC. Translated, it gives CASTLGGAGSGEQFF.

The chain employs TRBV6-1 and TRBJ2-5; possibly TRBD1 for D (6 bases). The CDR3 consists of 14 residues. The V end was cut by 8 bases, the J end by 4 bases, with 17 bases between. Per the germline V gene, CDR1 is MNHNS and CDR2 is SASEGT. The CDR3: CASRQETWGETQYF. The CDR3, as DNA: TGTGCCAGCCGACAGGAGACATGGGGAGAGACCCAGTACTTC.

This chain links TRBV30 with TRBJ1-5; no clear D. This CDR3 comprises 14 residues. Trimming cost V 0 bases and J 7 bases, with 13 bases left between them. Germline CDR1 GTSNPN, CDR2 SVGIG (reference sequence). Here the CDR3 DNA reads TGTGCCTGGAGTGTGGTCTCGGGCGGGCAGCCCCAGCATTTT. Amino acids: CAWSVVSGGQPQHF.

This clone was found a few times. The V and J genes are TRBV7-3 and TRBJ2-1; 11 bases match TRBD2. CDR3 length: 15 amino acids. Losses at the gene ends were 8 bases for V and 4 bases for J; bases not matched to a gene: 7. Germline assignment: CDR1 SGHTA and CDR2 FQGTGA. The CDR3 DNA is TGTGCCAGCGCCACGGGACTAGCGGAGTACAATGAGCAGTTCTTC. This gives the protein CASATGLAEYNEQFF.

The gene calls are TRBV10-3 and TRBJ1-4; 11 positions agree with TRBD1. Germline lookup yields CDR1 ENHRY and CDR2 SYGVKD. The CDR3 has 14 amino acids. Trimming removed 5 bases from V and 6 bases from J; junction bases left unmatched: 2. The CDR3 DNA follows: TGTGCCATCAGTAGGGACAGGGGGGATGAAAAACTGTTTTTT. As protein: CAISRDRGDEKLFF.

A word on this clone: Additional DNA sequences in this sample encode the identical CDR3. The J gene is TRBJ2-7, the V gene TRBV19, with TRBD1 as a possible D gene (6 bases). The germline V gene has CDR1 LNHDA and CDR2 SQIVND (reference sequence). The CDR3 is 14 residues long. V lost 2 bases and J lost 4, with 12 bases in between. CDR3 bases: TGTGCCAGTAGTATAAGTGGACAGTTATACGAGCAGTACTTC. Protein product: CASSISGQLYEQYF.

The chain combines TRBV4-1 with TRBJ1-2, with D unclear. The CDR3 length is 13 residues. V lost 3 bases and J 4 bases, leaving 9 bases between the germline ends. The germline V gene encodes CDR1 MGHRA and CDR2 YSYEKL. In nucleotides, the CDR3 is TGCGCCAGCAGCCAGACAAGGATCTATGGCTACACCTTC. Translated: CASSQTRIYGYTF.

The V gene is TRBV6-5, the J gene TRBJ2-1; unclear D gene. Germline CDR1 and CDR2: MNHEY and SVGAGI. The V gene lost 6 bases and the J gene lost 1 base, with 13 bases spanning the gap. The CDR3 spans 15 residues. CDR3 region: CASSPKSESYNEQFF. CDR3 DNA: TGTGCCAGCAGCCCCAAGTCGGAGTCCTACAATGAGCAGTTCTTC.

V gene TRBV7-2 combines with J gene TRBJ2-7; 13 nucleotides align to TRBD2. The CDR3 is 18 residues long. Germline V gene sequence: CDR1 SGHTA, CDR2 FQGNSA. With V trimmed by 0 bases and J by 0 bases, 5 bases remained unmatched. This CDR3 is CASSLAGTSGTSSYEQYF. Here the CDR3 DNA reads TGTGCCAGCAGCTTAGCCGGGACTAGCGGGACAAGCTCCTACGAGCAGTACTTC.

The chain carries TRBV18 and TRBJ2-1; D call uncertain. V gave up 2 bases and J gave up 4 bases, with 12 bases separating them. The CDR3 consists of 15 residues. In germline, CDR1 is KGHSH, CDR2 LQKENI. The CDR3 DNA sequence: TGTGCCAGCTCACCAATCAACCCCCTATACAATGAGCAGTTCTTC. This gives the protein CASSPINPLYNEQFF.

On this clone: This CDR3 is also generated by other DNA sequences in the sample. The chain joins TRBV7-9 to TRBJ2-3, with 12 bases lining up with TRBD2. Germline V gives CDR1 SEHNR, CDR2 FQNEAQ (reference sequence). The CDR3 totals 16 residues. Trimming at V came to 7 bases and at J to 3 bases, leaving 8 bases not matched to a gene. The CDR3 is CASTRSTSGSTDTQYF. CDR3 nucleotide sequence: TGTGCCAGCACCCGGTCGACTAGCGGGAGTACAGATACGCAGTATTTT.

The V gene is TRBV6-5, the J gene TRBJ1-6; 8 nucleotides match TRBD1. CDR3 length equals 14 residues. The germline V gene has CDR1 MNHEY and CDR2 SVGAGI. The V and J ends lost 7 bases and 3 bases, in that order; junction bases with no gene match: 2. The CDR3 sequence: CASTTGGYNSPLHF. The DNA for the CDR3 is TGTGCCAGCACCACAGGGGGCTATAATTCACCCCTCCACTTT.

This clone was counted a few times. The gene calls are TRBV19 and TRBJ1-3; the match to TRBD1 covers 7 bases. Germline values: CDR1 LNHDA, CDR2 SQIVND (reference sequence). Germline trimming cut 1 base from V and 1 base from J; bases unmatched to any gene: 4. The CDR3 spans 16 residues. The CDR3 DNA reads TGTGCCAGTAGTATAGGCGGGACAGCATCTGGAAACACCATATATTTT. Its translation: CASSIGGTASGNTIYF. Full variable domain (outside the CDR3, taken from reference TRBV19 and TRBJ1-3): DGGITQSPKYLFRKEGQNVTLSCEQNLNHDAMYWYRQDPGQGLRLIYYSQIVNDFQKGDIAEGYSVSREKKESFPLTVTSAQKNPTAFYLCASSIGGTASGNTIYFGEGSWLTVV.

This clone was seen only once. V usage is TRBV2 and J usage is TRBJ1-1; TRBD1 matches 7 bases. V trimming: 7 bases; J trimming: 3 bases; junction bases outside the gene matches: 8. The CDR3 has 14 residues. CDR1 and CDR2 (germline): SNHLY, FYNNEI. CDR3 amino acids: CASTRTGEHTEAFF. Written as DNA, the CDR3 is TGTGCCAGCACCCGCACAGGGGAGCACACTGAAGCTTTCTTT.

The V call is TRBV30, the J call TRBJ1-2; D perhaps matches TRBD1 (6 bases). This CDR3 is 14 amino acids long. The V end was cut by 2 bases, the J end by 7 bases, with 17 bases between. Germline V gene sequence: CDR1 GTSNPN, CDR2 SVGIG (reference sequence). CDR3: CAWSRTPDSSGYTF. In DNA form, the CDR3 reads TGTGCCTGGAGTCGGACCCCGGACAGTTCTGGCTACACCTTC.

This chain joins TRBV5-1 and TRBJ1-2, with D possibly TRBD1 on 5 matching bases. CDR3 length equals 15 residues. Germline V gene sequence: CDR1 SGHRS, CDR2 YFSETQ. Trimming stripped 0 bases from V and 6 bases from J, with 15 bases between. In DNA, the CDR3 is TGCGCCAGCAGCTTGGCATTCGGTGTAGGGGATGGCTACACCTTC. Its protein is CASSLAFGVGDGYTF.

A remark on this clone: One end of the junction is discordant with germline, which a read error may explain. This chain joins TRBV7-7 and TRBJ2-1; perhaps TRBD2 as D (5 bases). The length of the CDR3 is 14 residues. The germline CDR1 and CDR2 sequences are SSHAT and FNYEAQ (reference sequence). This CDR3 is CASSMDLNRNEQFF. CDR3 in DNA: TGTGCTAGCAGCATGGACTTAAATAGGAATGAGCAGTTCTTC.

The J gene is TRBJ2-7, the V gene TRBV6-5; perhaps TRBD1 as D (6 bases). The CDR3 is made up of 13 amino acids. V was pared by 5 bases and J by 3 bases, with 11 bases between. Germline lookup yields CDR1 MNHEY and CDR2 SVGAGI. CDR3 amino acids: CASSGGLDYEQYF. DNA for the CDR3: TGTGCCAGCAGTGGGGGCTTAGACTACGAGCAGTACTTC.

The V and J genes are TRBV29-1 and TRBJ2-1; D not certain. This CDR3 contains 11 residues. Germline V gene data show CDR1 as SQVTM and CDR2 as ANQGSEA. V lost 6 bases, J lost 4 bases, and 7 bases lay in between. The CDR3 DNA reads TGCAGCGTGCGCGTATACAATGAGCAGTTCTTC. This sequence encodes CSVRVYNEQFF.